Below, one T cell receptor beta chain is given with its context. Its target is not known. These data originate in a study of early T cells in non-severe SARS-CoV-2 infection. Study-wide context: Bulk RNA taken from unsorted whole blood was sequenced, leaving chains unpaired.

Regarding the study as a whole: VDJdb matching favored anti-spike CD8 responses, missing private and CD4 specificities.

Trimming stripped 2 bases from V and 3 bases from J, with 10 bases between. CDR1 is LGHDT, CDR2 YNNKEL, per germline (reference sequence). The CDR3 runs to 14 residues. Tagging with unique molecular identifiers was applied to individual cDNA molecules. TCRdb re-derived calls from the 5' RACE reads in MiXCR, one entry per CDR3 protein. The data contain around 100,000 distinct CDR3 sequences, around 13% of them seen just once; the ten biggest clones take up 5% to 8%. This clonotype was obtained from an adult who was a healthcare worker with PCR-confirmed SARS-CoV-2 infection or an uninfected control (not recorded which). The V call is TRBV3-1, the J call TRBJ1-1, with a tentative D call TRBD1 (5 bases). Input material: whole blood. The CDR3 coding sequence is TGTGCCAGCAGCCAAAGATTAGGGGACACTGAAGCTTTCTTT. It is translated as CASSQRLGDTEAFF.